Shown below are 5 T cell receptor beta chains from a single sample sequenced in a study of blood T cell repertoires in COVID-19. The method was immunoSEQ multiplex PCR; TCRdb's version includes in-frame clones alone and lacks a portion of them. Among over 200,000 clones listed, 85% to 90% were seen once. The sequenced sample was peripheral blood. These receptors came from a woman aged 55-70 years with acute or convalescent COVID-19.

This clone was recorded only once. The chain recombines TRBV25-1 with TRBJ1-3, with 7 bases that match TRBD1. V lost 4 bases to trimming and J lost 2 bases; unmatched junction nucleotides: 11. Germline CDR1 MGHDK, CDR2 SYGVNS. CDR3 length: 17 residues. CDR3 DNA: TGTGCCAGCAGTGCCACGGACAGGTCTTTCACTGGAAACACCATATATTTT. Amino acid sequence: CASSATDRSFTGNTIYF.

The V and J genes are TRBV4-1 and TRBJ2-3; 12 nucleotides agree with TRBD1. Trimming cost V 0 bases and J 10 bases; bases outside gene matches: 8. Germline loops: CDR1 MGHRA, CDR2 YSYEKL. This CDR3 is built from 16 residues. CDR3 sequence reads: CASSQDLGTGGRPQYF. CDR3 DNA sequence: TGCGCCAGCAGCCAAGATCTGGGGACAGGGGGCCGGCCGCAGTATTTT.

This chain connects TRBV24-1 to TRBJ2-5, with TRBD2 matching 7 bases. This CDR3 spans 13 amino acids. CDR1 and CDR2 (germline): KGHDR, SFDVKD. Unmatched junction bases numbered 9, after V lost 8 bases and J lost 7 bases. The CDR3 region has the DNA TGTGCCACCAATATAAGCGGGAAGGGGACCCAGTACTTC. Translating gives CATNISGKGTQYF.

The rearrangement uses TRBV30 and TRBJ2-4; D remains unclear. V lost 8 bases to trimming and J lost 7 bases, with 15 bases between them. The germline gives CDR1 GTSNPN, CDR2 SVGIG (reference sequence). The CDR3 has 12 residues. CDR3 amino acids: CALQTGLNIQYF. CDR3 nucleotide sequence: TGTGCCCTCCAGACTGGGTTGAACATTCAGTACTTC.

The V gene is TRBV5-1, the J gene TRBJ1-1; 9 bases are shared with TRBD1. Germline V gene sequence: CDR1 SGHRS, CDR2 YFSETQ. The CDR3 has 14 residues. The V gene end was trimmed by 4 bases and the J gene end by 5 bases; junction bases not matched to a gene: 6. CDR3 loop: CASSPMTGGTEAFF. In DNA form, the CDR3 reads TGCGCCAGCAGCCCAATGACAGGGGGGACTGAAGCTTTCTTT.